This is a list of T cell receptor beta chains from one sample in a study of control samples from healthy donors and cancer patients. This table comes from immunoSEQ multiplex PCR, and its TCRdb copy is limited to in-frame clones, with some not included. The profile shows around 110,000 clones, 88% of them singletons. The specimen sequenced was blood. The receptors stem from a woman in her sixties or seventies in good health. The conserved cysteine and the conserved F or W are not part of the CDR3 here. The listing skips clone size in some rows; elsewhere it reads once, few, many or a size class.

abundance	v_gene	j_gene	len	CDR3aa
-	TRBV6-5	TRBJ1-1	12	ASSSTPSVTEAF
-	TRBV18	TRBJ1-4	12	ASSPGWTNEKLF
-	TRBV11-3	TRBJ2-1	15	ASSPLPGGPTYNEQF
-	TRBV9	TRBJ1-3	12	ASSVGTGENTIY
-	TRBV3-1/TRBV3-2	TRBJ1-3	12	ASSQAGRGNTIY
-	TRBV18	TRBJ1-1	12	ASSPGILATEAF
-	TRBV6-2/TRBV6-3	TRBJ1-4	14	ASSYSIPASRAKLF
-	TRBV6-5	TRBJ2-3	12	ASTSAGWADTQY
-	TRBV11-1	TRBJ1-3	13	ASSLTYGSGNTIY
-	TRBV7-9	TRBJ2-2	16	ASSLRGGGLPGTGELF
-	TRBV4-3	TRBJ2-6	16	ASSQTGTGDAGANVLT
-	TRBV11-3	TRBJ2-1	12	ASSLSGGDNEQF
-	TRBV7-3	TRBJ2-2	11	ASSREPTGELF
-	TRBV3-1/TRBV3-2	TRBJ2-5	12	ASRRQGSGETQY
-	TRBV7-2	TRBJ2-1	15	ASSLGRGPLSYNEQF
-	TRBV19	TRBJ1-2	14	ASSMGNRLGGYGYT
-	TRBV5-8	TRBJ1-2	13	ASSEQDGANYGYT
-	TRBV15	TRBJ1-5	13	ATSRSGQNNQPQH
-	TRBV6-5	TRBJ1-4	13	ASRTTGGVNEKLF
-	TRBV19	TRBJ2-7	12	ASSLIGGAYEQY
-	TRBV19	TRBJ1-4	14	ASRRYSQGRNEKLF
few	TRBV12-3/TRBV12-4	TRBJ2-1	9	ASSVGPEQF
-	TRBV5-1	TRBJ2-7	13	ASSNYMTGDYEQY
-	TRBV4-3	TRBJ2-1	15	ASSQDGRGGIDNEQF
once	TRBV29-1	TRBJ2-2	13	SVEGLATNTGELF
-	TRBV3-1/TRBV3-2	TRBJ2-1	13	ASNTRGTGSNEQF
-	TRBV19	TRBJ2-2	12	ASSPRGWAGELF
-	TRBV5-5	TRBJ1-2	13	ASSLEAGRNYGYT
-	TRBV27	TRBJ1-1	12	ASSLSPVNTEAF
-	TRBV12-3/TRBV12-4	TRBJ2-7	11	ASSPHGTYEQY
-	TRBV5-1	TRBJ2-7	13	ASAPAGTANYEQY
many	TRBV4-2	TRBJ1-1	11	ASSPGLNTEAF
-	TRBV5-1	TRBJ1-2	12	ASSLAGTVYGYT
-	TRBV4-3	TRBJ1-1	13	ASSQEERDGAEAF
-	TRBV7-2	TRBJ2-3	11	ASSLGHLDTQY
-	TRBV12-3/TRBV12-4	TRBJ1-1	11	ASSHPGPGEAF
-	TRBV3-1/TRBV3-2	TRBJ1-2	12	ASSGYRSNYGYT
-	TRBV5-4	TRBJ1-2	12	ASSLEQGPNGYT
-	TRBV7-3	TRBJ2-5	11	ASSILQGETQY
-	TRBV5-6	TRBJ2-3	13	ASSFVAGGGDTQY
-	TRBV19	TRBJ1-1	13	ASSMIRRGSTEAF
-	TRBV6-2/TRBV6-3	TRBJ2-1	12	ASSWVAGVYEQF
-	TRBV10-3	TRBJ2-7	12	AISRTGGYYEQY
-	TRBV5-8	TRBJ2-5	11	ASSAGSTETQY
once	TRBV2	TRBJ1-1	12	ASSEPLVGAEAF
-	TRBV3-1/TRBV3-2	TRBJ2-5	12	ASSQIGFGETQY
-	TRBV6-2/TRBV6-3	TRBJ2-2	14	ASSPSGGAFTGELF
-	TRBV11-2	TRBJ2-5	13	ASSLFTGAGETQY
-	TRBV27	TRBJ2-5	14	ASSPSSGAMAKTQY
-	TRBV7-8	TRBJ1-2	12	ASSLEAGGLGYT
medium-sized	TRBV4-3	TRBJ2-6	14	ASSQAPGSGANVLT
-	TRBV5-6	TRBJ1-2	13	ASSSYWTGPYGYT
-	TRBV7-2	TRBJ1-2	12	ASSSIRAGYGYT
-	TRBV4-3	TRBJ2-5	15	ASSHGRTSGGRETQY
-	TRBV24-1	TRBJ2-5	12	ATRGRAPQETQY
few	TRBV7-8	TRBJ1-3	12	ASSLTGSGNTIY